The present T cell receptor (beta chain) was sequenced within a study of T cells in Graves' hyperthyroidism and ophthalmopathy. Study-wide context: Peripheral blood was taken when the disease was first diagnosed, before any treatment began.

Amplification yielded TCR beta CDR3 regions, with RNA transcripts as the source. HTBI primers were used for first-round RT-PCR of the TCR CDR3. MiXCR, run by TCRdb on the multiplex PCR reads, gives a single entry per CDR3 protein. The sample lists fewer than 700,000 distinct CDR3 sequences, 17% occurring once. With duration under 3 months, ophthalmopathy was active: Clinical Activity Score at least 3, NOSPECS at least 4. Ten or more counts support this clonotype. The sequencing sample was made of blood. This TCR came from a woman aged 18-29 years with Graves' ophthalmopathy.

CDR3 in DNA: TGTGCCATCTCCCCTCCCGGTTGGCAGGATAGCAATCAGCCCCAGCATTTT. Protein product: CAISPPGWQDSNQPQHF. The chain carries TRBV10-3 and TRBJ1-5; D is unresolved. Germline V gives CDR1 ENHRY, CDR2 SYGVKD. The CDR3 sequence is 17 residues long. Trimming took off 8 bases at V and 0 bases at J, with 20 bases between the two ends.